This T cell receptor beta chain was captured by sequencing in a study of cytomegalovirus exposure and HLA in healthy donors. 60 Vbeta and 13 Jbeta primers were used in PCR. Repertoires were generated with immunoSEQ multiplex PCR, while TCRdb's copy carries only in-frame clones and drops some. The sample shows 100,000 to 150,000 clones, about two thirds of them seen only once. About this clone itself: The antigen remains unidentified.

CDR1 and CDR2 from the germline V gene are SGHTA and FQGNSA. V gave up 5 bases and J gave up 7 bases; unmatched junction bases: 10. The CDR3 totals 16 residues. General study results and limits: The productive fraction for most TCR beta V segments was about 87% or about 30% in an earlier analysis. It was reported in a later analysis that an Asian-associated ancestry cluster showed fewer N-insertions than the approximately 670-donor mean. Most CMV-associated TCR beta chains were later found to appear HLA-restricted. Another analysis was done later, and it associated approximately 17,000 TCR beta sequences with HLA alleles at 0.05 false discovery rate.

Sequencing was performed on PBMCs. The V call is TRBV7-2, the J call TRBJ2-1; 11 bases are a match to TRBD2. The sequence was obtained from a woman aged 55-70 years in good health and CMV-seropositive. The CDR3 DNA is TGTGCCAGCAGCAACGTAGCGGGGGGGCCTGTTAATGAGCAGTTCTTC. Translated, it gives CASSNVAGGPVNEQFF.